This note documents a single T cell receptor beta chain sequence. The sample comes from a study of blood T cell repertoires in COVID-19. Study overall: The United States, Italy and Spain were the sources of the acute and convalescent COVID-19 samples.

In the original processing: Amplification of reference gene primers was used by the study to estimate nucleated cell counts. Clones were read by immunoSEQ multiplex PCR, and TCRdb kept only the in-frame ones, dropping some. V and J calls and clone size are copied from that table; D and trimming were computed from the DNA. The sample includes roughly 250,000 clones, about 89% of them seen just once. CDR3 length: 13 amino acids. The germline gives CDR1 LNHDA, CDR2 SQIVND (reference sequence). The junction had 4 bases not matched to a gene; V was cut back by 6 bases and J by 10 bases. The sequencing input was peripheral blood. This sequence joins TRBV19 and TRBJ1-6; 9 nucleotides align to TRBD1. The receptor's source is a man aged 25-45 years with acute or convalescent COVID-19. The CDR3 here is CASSGTGYSPLHF. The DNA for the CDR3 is TGTGCCAGTAGCGGGACAGGGTACTCACCCCTCCACTTT.